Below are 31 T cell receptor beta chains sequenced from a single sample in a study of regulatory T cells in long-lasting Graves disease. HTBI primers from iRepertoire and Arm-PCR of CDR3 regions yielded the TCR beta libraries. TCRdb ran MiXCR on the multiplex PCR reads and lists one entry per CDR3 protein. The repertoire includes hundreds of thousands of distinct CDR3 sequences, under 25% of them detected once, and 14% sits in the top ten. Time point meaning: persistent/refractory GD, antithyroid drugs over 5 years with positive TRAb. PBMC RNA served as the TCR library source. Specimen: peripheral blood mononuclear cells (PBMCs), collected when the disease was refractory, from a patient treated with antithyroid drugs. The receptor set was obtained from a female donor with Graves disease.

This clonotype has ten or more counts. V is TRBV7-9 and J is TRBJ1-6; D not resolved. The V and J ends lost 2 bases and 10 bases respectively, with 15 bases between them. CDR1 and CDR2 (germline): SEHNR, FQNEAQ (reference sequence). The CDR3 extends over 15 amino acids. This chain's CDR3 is CASSLIAQEGSPLHF. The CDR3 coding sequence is TGTGCCAGCAGCTTAATCGCCCAGGAAGGCTCACCCCTCCACTTT.

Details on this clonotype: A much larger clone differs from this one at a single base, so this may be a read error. CDR3: CVSSSGTRDYEKLFF. Here the CDR3 DNA reads TGTGTCAGCAGCTCCGGGACAAGAGATTATGAAAAACTGTTTTTT. This chain joins TRBV7-9 and TRBJ1-4; TRBD1 is a possible D gene (6 bases). CDR1 is SEHNR, CDR2 FQNEAQ, per germline (reference sequence). CDR3 length equals 15 residues. Complete variable domain (other parts from reference TRBV7-9 and TRBJ1-4): DTGVSQNPRHKITKRGQNVTFRCDPISEHNRLYWYRQTLGQGPEFLTYFQNEAQLEKSRLLSDRFSAERPKGSFSTLEIQRTEQGDSAMYLCVSSSGTRDYEKLFFGSGTQLSVL.

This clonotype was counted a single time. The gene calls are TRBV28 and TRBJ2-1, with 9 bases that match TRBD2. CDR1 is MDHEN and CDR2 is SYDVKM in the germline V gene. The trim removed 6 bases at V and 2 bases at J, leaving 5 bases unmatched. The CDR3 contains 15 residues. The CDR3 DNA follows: TGTGCCAGCAGCGCCCCTAGCGGGGCCTACAATGAGCAGTTCTTC. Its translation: CASSAPSGAYNEQFF.

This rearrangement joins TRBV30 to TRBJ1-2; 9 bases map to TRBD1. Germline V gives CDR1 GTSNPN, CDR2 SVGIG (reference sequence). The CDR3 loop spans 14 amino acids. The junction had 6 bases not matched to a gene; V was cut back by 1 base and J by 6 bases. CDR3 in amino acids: CAWSGGQGWDGYTF. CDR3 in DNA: TGTGCCTGGAGTGGAGGACAGGGGTGGGATGGCTACACCTTC.

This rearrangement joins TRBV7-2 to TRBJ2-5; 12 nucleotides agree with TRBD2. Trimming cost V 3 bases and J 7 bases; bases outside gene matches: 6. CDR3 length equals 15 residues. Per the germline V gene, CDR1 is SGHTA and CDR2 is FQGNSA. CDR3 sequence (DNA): TGTGCCAGCAGCTTCCTAGCGGGAGGGGGTCGGACCCAGTACTTC. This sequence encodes CASSFLAGGGRTQYF.

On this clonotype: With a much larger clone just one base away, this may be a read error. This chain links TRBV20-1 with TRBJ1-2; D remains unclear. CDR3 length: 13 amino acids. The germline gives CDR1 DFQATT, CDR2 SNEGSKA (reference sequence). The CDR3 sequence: CSARDGSTRGYSF. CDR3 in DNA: TGCAGTGCTAGAGATGGGTCCACGCGTGGCTACTCCTTC.

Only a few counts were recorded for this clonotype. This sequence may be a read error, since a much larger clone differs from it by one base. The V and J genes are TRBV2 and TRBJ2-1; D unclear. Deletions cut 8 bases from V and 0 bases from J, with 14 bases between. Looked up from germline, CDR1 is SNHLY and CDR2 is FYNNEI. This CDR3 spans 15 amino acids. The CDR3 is CASGRQVSSYNEQFF. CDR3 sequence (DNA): TGTGCCAGCGGCCGTCAGGTGAGCTCCTACAATGAGCAGTTCTTC.

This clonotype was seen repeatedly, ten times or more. CDR3 coding DNA: TGTGCCAGCAGGGATTACAGGAACCCTTATGAAAAACTGTTTTTT. It translates to CASRDYRNPYEKLFF. The chain has TRBV12-3 or TRBV12-4 and TRBJ1-4, with D possibly TRBD1 on 5 matching bases. Trimming took 6 bases from V and 6 from J, leaving 17 bases between them. The CDR3 runs 15 residues.

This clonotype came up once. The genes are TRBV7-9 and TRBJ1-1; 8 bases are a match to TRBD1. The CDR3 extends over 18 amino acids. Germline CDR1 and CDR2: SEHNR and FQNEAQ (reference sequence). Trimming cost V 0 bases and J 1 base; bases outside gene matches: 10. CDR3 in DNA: TGTGCCAGCAGCTTAGCCCATACGTTAGACAGGGGGAACACTGAAGCTTTCTTT. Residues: CASSLAHTLDRGNTEAFF.

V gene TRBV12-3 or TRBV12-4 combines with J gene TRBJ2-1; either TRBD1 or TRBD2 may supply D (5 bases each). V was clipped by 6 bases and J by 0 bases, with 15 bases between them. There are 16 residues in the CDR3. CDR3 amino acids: CASRPRDPSSYNEQFF. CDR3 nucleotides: TGTGCCAGCAGGCCCCGGGACCCCAGCTCCTACAATGAGCAGTTCTTC.

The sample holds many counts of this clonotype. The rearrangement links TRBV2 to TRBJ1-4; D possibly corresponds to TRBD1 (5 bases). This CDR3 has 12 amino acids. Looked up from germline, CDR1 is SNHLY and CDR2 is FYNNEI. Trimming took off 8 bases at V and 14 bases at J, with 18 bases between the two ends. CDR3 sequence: CASGEGWQGLFF. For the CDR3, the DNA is TGTGCCAGCGGGGAAGGGTGGCAGGGCCTGTTTTTT.

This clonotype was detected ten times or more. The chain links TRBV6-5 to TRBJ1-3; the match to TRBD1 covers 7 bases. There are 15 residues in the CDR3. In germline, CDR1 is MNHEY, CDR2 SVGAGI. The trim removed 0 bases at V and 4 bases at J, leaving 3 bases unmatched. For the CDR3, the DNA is TGTGCCAGCAGTTACTCGACAGGGCCAGGAAACACCATATATTTT. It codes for CASSYSTGPGNTIYF.

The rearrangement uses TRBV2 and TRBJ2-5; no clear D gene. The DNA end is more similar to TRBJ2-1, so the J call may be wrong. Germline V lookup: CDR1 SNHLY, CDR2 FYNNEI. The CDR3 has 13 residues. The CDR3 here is CASSEELDNEQFF. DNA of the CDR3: TGTGCCAGCAGTGAAGAACTCGACAATGAGCAGTTCTTC.

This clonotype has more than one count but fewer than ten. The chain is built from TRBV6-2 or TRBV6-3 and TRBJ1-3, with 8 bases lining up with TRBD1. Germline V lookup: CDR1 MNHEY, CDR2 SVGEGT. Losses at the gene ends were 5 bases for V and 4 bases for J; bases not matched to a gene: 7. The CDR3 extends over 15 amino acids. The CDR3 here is CASSPTTGDGNTIYF. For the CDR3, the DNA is TGTGCCAGCAGTCCGACGACAGGGGACGGAAACACCATATATTTT.

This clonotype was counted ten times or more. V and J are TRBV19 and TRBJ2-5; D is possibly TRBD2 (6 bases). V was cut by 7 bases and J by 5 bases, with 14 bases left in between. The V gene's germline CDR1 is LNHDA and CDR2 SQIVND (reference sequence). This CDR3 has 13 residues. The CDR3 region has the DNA TGTGCCAGTAAGGAGGGCAACGCCGAGACCCAGTACTTC. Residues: CASKEGNAETQYF.

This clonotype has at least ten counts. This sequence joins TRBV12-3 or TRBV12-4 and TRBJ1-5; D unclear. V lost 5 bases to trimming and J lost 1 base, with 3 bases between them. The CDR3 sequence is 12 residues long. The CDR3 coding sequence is TGTGCCAGCAGTAGGAGCAATCAGCCCCAGCATTTT. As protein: CASSRSNQPQHF.

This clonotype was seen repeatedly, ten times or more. The DNA for the CDR3 is TGTGCCAGCAGTTACGGGACAGATACCTACGAGCAGTACTTC. Translation gives CASSYGTDTYEQYF. The J gene is TRBJ2-7, the V gene TRBV27, with TRBD1 identical over 7 bases. From germline, CDR1 is MNHEY and CDR2 SMNVEV (reference sequence). This CDR3 spans 14 amino acids. V was clipped by 4 bases and J by 2 bases; unmatched bases: 5.

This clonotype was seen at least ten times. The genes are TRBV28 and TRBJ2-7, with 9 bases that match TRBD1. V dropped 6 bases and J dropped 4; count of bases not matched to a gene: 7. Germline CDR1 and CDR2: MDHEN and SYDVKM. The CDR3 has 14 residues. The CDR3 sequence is CASRRQGGAYEQYF. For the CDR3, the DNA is TGTGCCAGCAGAAGACAGGGGGGGGCGTACGAGCAGTACTTC.

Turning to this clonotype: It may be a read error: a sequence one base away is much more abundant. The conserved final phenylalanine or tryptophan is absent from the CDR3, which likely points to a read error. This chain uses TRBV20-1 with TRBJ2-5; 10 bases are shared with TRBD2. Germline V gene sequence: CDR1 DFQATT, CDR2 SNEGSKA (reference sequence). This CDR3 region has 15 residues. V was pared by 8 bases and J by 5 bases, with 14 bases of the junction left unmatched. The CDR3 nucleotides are TGCAGTCCGCGGGATAGCGGGAGGTTAATGGAGACCCAGTACCTC. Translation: CSPRDSGRLMETQYL.

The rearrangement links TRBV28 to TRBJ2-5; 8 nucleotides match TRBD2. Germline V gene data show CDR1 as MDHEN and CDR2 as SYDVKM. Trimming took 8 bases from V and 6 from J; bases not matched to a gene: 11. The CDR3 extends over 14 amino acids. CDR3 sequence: CASGSPGGRKTQYF. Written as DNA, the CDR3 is TGTGCCAGCGGATCCCCCGGCGGGAGGAAGACCCAGTACTTC.

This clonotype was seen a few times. CDR3 in amino acids: CASSFQRSYEQYF. The CDR3 DNA reads as TGTGCCAGCAGTTTTCAACGCTCCTACGAGCAGTACTTC. The chain uses TRBV28 and TRBJ2-7, with D unresolved. Germline V gene sequence: CDR1 MDHEN, CDR2 SYDVKM. The CDR3 has 13 residues. Deletions cut 3 bases from V and 0 bases from J, with 6 bases between.

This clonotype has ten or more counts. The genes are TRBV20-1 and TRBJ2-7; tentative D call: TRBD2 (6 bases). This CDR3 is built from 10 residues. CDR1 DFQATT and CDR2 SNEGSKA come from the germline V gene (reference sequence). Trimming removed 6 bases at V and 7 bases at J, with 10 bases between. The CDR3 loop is CSAFRGEQYF. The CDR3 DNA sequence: TGCAGTGCCTTCCGGGGGGAGCAGTACTTC.

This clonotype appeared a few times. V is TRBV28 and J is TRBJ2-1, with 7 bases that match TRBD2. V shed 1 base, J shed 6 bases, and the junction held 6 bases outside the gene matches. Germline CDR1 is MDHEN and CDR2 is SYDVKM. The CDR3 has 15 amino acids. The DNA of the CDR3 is TGTGCCAGCAGTTTATACAGCGGGGCACTCAATGAGCAGTTCTTC. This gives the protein CASSLYSGALNEQFF.

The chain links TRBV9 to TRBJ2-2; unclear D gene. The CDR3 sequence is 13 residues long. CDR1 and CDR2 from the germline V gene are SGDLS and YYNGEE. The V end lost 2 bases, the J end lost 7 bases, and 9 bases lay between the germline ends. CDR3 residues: CASSVMGGGELFF. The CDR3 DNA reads TGTGCCAGCAGCGTTATGGGCGGCGGGGAGCTGTTTTTT.

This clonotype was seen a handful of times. This CDR3 reads CASSQTIGASGTYEQYF. CDR3 sequence (DNA): TGCGCCAGCAGCCAAACAATAGGGGCTAGCGGGACCTACGAGCAGTACTTC. The chain is built from TRBV4-1 and TRBJ2-7; 9 bases agree with TRBD2. With V trimmed by 2 bases and J by 2 bases, 10 bases remained unmatched. This CDR3 contains 17 residues. The germline V gene has CDR1 MGHRA and CDR2 YSYEKL.

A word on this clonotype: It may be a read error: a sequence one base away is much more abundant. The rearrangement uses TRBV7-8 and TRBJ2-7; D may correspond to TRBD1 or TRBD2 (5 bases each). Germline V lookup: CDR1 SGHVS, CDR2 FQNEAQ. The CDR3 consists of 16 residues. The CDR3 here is CASSLGGSGSSHEQYF. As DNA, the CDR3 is TGTGCCAGCAGCTTAGGGGGGTCGGGGTCCTCCCACGAGCAGTACTTC.

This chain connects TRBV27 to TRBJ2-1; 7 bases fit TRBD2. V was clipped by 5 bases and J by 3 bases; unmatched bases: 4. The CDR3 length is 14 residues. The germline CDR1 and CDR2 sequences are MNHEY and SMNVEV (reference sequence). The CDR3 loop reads CASSQGGGYNEQFF. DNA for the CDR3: TGTGCCAGCAGTCAAGGCGGGGGCTACAATGAGCAGTTCTTC.

The CDR3 nucleotides read TGTGCCAGCTCTATCAGACAGGGTTCTGGCACTGAAGCTTTCTTT. It translates to CASSIRQGSGTEAFF. The genes are TRBV18 and TRBJ1-1, with TRBD1 matching over 7 bases. The CDR3 is 15 residues long. Looked up from germline, CDR1 is KGHSH and CDR2 is LQKENI. Trimming removed 6 bases from V and 4 bases from J; junction bases left unmatched: 11.

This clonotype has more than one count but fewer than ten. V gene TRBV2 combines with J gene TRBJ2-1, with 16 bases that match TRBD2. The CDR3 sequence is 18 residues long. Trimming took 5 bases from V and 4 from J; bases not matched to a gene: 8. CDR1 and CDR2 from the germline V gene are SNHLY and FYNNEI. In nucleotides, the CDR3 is TGTGCCAGCAGTCCCGGGACTAGCGGGAGGGGGAATTACAATGAGCAGTTCTTC. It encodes CASSPGTSGRGNYNEQFF.

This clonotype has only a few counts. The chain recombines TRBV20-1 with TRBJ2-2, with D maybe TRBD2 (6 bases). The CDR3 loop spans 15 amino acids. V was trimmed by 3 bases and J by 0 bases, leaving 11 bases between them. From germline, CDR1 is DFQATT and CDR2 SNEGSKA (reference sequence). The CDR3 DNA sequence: TGCAGTGCTAGCACGGGGAGGACGAACACCGGGGAGCTGTTTTTT. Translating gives CSASTGRTNTGELFF.

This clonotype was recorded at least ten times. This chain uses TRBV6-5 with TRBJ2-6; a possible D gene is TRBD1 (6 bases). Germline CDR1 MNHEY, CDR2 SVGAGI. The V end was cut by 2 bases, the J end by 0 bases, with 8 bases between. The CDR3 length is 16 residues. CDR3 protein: CASSYGDNSGANVLTF. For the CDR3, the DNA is TGTGCCAGCAGTTACGGGGACAACTCTGGGGCCAACGTCCTGACTTTC.